These T cell receptor beta chains were read from a single sample in a study of PD-1 blockade in classical Hodgkin lymphoma. Sequenced by immunoSEQ multiplex PCR; TCRdb stores in-frame clones only, minus some. The sample has about 26,000 clones; roughly 62% are singletons. The sequences come from peripheral blood mononuclear cells (PBMCs), collected before the second cycle of nivolumab. Every receptor here comes from a human donor with classical Hodgkin lymphoma. Each CDR3 is given without its conserved first and last residue. The D gene is left open where the match is weak.

V gene	J gene	D gene	CDR3 protein
TRBV7-6	TRBJ1-2	.	ASSWGPWGGYT
TRBV19	TRBJ1-5	TRBD1	ASRKPGTDSNQPQH
TRBV2	TRBJ1-6	.	ASQIVERSSPLH
TRBV6-5	TRBJ1-1	.	ASSSFTETEAF
TRBV18	TRBJ1-4	.	ASSPEGRGELF
TRBV5-1	TRBJ1-4	.	ASSFGGSTNEKLF
TRBV19	TRBJ1-5	.	ASSILLNQPQH
TRBV10-3	TRBJ2-7	TRBD2	AISDPAGNSYEQY
TRBV7-2	TRBJ1-2	.	ASSSPDWGYYGYT
TRBV2	TRBJ1-6	.	ASRLDSLGSPLH
TRBV6-5	TRBJ1-1	.	ASSLMGYQNTEAF
TRBV2	TRBJ2-7	.	ASSFDTGYEQY
TRBV19	TRBJ1-2	.	ASSSTGVRGYGYT
TRBV15	TRBJ2-7	.	ATSRVTGAGIREQY
TRBV6-5	TRBJ1-3	.	ASSWTRGNTIY
TRBV4-2	TRBJ2-5	.	ASSQRTLGQETQY
TRBV27	TRBJ2-7	TRBD1	ASSLPRQGVNEQY
TRBV5-6	TRBJ2-7	.	ASSLLGPYAYEQY
TRBV5-4	TRBJ2-2	TRBD2	ASTPGGTGELF
TRBV30	TRBJ1-1	TRBD1	AWRVGGQGAEAF
TRBV19	TRBJ1-2	.	ASKRQGKSFNYGYT
TRBV20-1	TRBJ2-7	.	SAFSEYEQY
TRBV7-8	TRBJ2-1	TRBD2	ASSLRTAGGSNNEQF
TRBV28	TRBJ1-4	.	ASRVNNEKLF
TRBV6-5	TRBJ1-5	.	ASSYPGEDQPQH
TRBV28	TRBJ1-2	.	ASSSVPRTGNYGYT
TRBV5-1	TRBJ2-1	.	ASSLRTAINEQF
TRBV2	TRBJ2-3	TRBD1	ASTPGDRGADTQY
TRBV10-3	TRBJ2-3	.	AISGPKGDTQY
TRBV25-1	TRBJ1-4	TRBD1	ASSVGNRGPSNEKLF
TRBV30	TRBJ2-2	.	AWRGRITGELF
TRBV19	TRBJ2-3	.	ASTPWGSNTDTQY
TRBV28	TRBJ2-3	.	ASSSHRDTHTDTQY
TRBV18	TRBJ2-7	.	ASSPWDWDYEQY
TRBV11-2	TRBJ2-4	TRBD1	ASSFFGQGANIQY
TRBV27	TRBJ2-3	.	ASSLRGFGTDTQY
TRBV28	TRBJ1-4	.	ASLRREDEKLF
TRBV28	TRBJ1-2	.	ASSLYREANYGYT
TRBV6-5	TRBJ1-5	TRBD1	ASRKAGGGQPQH
TRBV27	TRBJ2-4	TRBD2	ASSRFGGVAKNIQY
TRBV28	TRBJ2-7	.	ASSFLDRPYEQY
TRBV6-5	TRBJ1-3	.	ASSYRKSGNTIY
TRBV19	TRBJ1-5	.	ASRPGPYSNQPQH
TRBV5-4	TRBJ2-3	TRBD2	ASSRSGIRDTQY